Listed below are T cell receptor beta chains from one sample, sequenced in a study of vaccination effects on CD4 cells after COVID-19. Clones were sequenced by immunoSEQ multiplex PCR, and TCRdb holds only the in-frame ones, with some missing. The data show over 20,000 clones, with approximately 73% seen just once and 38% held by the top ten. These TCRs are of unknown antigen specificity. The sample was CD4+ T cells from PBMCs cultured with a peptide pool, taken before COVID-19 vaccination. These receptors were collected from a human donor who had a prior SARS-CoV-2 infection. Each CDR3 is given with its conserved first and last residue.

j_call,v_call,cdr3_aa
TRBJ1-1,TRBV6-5,CASRGGRFTEAFF
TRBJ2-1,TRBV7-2,CASSPRTGGVGEQFF
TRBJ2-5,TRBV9,CASSKDRGETQYF
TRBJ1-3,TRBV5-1,CASSQDRGNTIYF
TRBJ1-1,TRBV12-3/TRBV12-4,CASRVLGIREAFF
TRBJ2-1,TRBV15,CATSTRMGRGGMGEQFF
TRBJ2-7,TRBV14,CASSQSGALRQYF
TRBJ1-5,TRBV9,CASSVGPGNQPQHF
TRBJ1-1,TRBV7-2,CASSLAREDTEAFF
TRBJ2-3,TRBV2,CASSDSTDTQYF
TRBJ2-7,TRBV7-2,CASSSATGTGISYEQYF
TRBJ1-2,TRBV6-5,CASSWENYGYTF